This note documents a single T cell receptor (beta chain) sequence. Per the original data handling: Reference gene primers were amplified, and this amplification served to estimate nucleated cell counts. Assay: immunoSEQ multiplex PCR; the TCRdb copy retains only in-frame clones and omits some. V and J calls plus clone size are reproduced from that table; the DNA served to infer D and trimming. The sample carries 200,000 or so clones, about nine tenths recorded once. The data belong to a study of blood T cell repertoires in COVID-19. Overall study: Resolution of symptoms, clearance, or two negative PCRs was present in recovered Cohort 3 donors. PBMCs, B-cell-depleted T cells, or T cells were the source of the cDNA or gDNA that made up the material.

Membership in each cohort depended on participant-reported clinical history. Germline trimming cut 5 bases from V and 9 bases from J; bases unmatched to any gene: 6. Germline assignment: CDR1 SGHVS and CDR2 FQNEAQ. CDR3 size: 15 residues. This clonotype was obtained from a man aged 25 to 40 in a cohort exposed to, infected with or recovered from COVID-19 (not recorded which). The rearrangement uses TRBV7-8 and TRBJ1-6; 11 bases line up with TRBD1. The sequenced material came from PBMCs or T cells enriched from blood (not recorded which). CDR3 DNA sequence: TGTGCCAGCAGCGCCGGGACAGGGGGGACTTCACCCCTCCACTTT. This encodes CASSAGTGGTSPLHF.